These 16 T cell receptor beta chains originate from one sample sequenced in a study of molecular identifiers for immune sequencing clone quantification. TCRdb independently ran MiXCR on the PCR reads; one entry per CDR3 protein. Here the sample spans tens of thousands of distinct CDR3 sequences, roughly 15% being singletons. The sample comprised naive CD8+ T cells from blood, with Jurkat cell RNA spiked in. Regarding subset: FACS-sorted CD8+CD4-CCR7+CD45RA+ naive T cells. The receptors were gathered from a human donor in good health. Some libraries in this study had Jurkat cell RNA spiked in.

This clonotype was seen repeatedly, ten times or more. J is TRBJ2-2 and V is TRBV5-6, with unresolved D. The V end was cut by 4 bases, the J end by 4 bases, with 14 bases between. The CDR3 has 15 amino acids. CDR1 SGHDT and CDR2 YYEEEE come from the germline V gene. The CDR3 sequence: CASSLGEGSTGELFF. The CDR3 DNA reads TGTGCCAGCAGCCTAGGAGAAGGAAGCACCGGGGAGCTGTTTTTT.

J is TRBJ2-1 and V is TRBV11-3, with a possible D match to TRBD2 (5 bases). With 3 bases removed from V and 5 bases from J, the gap between germline ends came to 5 bases. The CDR3 consists of 12 residues. Germline loops: CDR1 SGHNT, CDR2 YENEEA. CDR3 sequence (DNA): TGTGCCAGCAGCTTGGAGGACAATGAGCAGTTCTTC. Amino acids: CASSLEDNEQFF.

By share of the sample, this clonotype is medium-sized (0.01 to 0.1%). The V and J genes are TRBV3-1 and TRBJ1-1; the D gene is possibly TRBD1 (5 bases). V lost 4 bases, J lost 5 bases, and 14 bases lay in between. CDR1 and CDR2 (germline): LGHDT, YNNKEL (reference sequence). The CDR3 contains 14 residues. The CDR3 protein is CASSPGKGWTEAFF. Here the CDR3 DNA reads TGTGCCAGCAGCCCTGGAAAGGGGTGGACTGAAGCTTTCTTT.

This clonotype was counted at least ten times. The rearrangement links TRBV4-3 to TRBJ2-1; 7 bases map to TRBD1. From germline, CDR1 is LGHNA and CDR2 YSLEER. V dropped 1 base and J dropped 2; count of bases not matched to a gene: 8. The CDR3 is 17 amino acids. Here the CDR3 reads CASSQVIRTGAYNEQFF. In DNA, the CDR3 is TGCGCCAGCAGCCAAGTAATTCGGACAGGAGCCTACAATGAGCAGTTCTTC.

There are many counts of this clonotype. This rearrangement joins TRBV28 to TRBJ1-5; D is undetermined. This CDR3 region has 14 residues. CDR1 MDHEN and CDR2 SYDVKM come from the germline V gene. V lost 5 bases and J lost 6, with 14 bases in between. The CDR3 coding sequence is TGTGCCAGCAGTCCTCCTGGCGTACCTCAGCCCCAGCATTTT. Translated, it gives CASSPPGVPQPQHF.

The table lists this clonotype with many counts. The rearrangement uses TRBV27 and TRBJ1-5; 10 bases are a match to TRBD1. V shed 8 bases and J 0 bases; nucleotides not matched to a gene: 1. The CDR3 covers 14 residues. Germline CDR1 reads MNHEY; CDR2 reads SMNVEV (reference sequence). The CDR3 protein is CASGDRGSNQPQHF. Written as DNA, the CDR3 is TGTGCCAGCGGGGACAGGGGTAGCAATCAGCCCCAGCATTTT.

On this clonotype: Being one base from a much bigger clone, this may be a read error. V is TRBV19 and J is TRBJ2-7; possibly TRBD2 for D (5 bases). Germline lookup yields CDR1 LNHDA and CDR2 SQIVND (reference sequence). The V end lost 10 bases, the J end lost 0 bases, and 19 bases lay between the germline ends. The CDR3 totals 15 residues. The CDR3, as DNA: TGTGCCACCTCTTGGCGGGTGTTAAACTCCTACGAGCAGTACTTC. It codes for CATSWRVLNSYEQYF.

The sample holds many counts of this clonotype. V usage is TRBV28 and J usage is TRBJ2-7; D gene unclear. The V gene lost 5 bases and the J gene lost 0 bases, with 8 bases spanning the gap. The CDR3 has 13 residues. Germline V gives CDR1 MDHEN, CDR2 SYDVKM. The CDR3 region is CASSPGLSYEQYF. The CDR3 DNA is TGTGCCAGCAGTCCCGGGCTCTCCTACGAGCAGTACTTC.

This clonotype showed up just a few times. This CDR3 is missing its conserved last phenylalanine or tryptophan, likely due to a read error. The chain recombines TRBV5-3 with TRBJ1-1, with TRBD1 matching 7 bases. TRBV5-3 is given ORF status, its function remaining uncertain. This CDR3 contains 13 residues. Trimming removed 8 bases from V and 3 bases from J; junction bases left unmatched: 7. The CDR3 DNA reads as TGTGCCAGCAGCCGGGACAGTGACACTGAAGCTTTCCTT. Amino acids: CASSRDSDTEAFL.

This clonotype appeared many times. V usage is TRBV12-3 or TRBV12-4 and J usage is TRBJ1-1, with a possible D match to TRBD1 (5 bases). Trimming cost V 7 bases and J 1 base, with 10 bases left between them. This CDR3 has 13 amino acids. DNA for the CDR3: TGTGCCAGCATTCGCCAGGGGAACACTGAAGCTTTCTTT. Translation: CASIRQGNTEAFF.

This clonotype was counted at least ten times. This chain joins TRBV7-6 and TRBJ2-3; D uncertain. Germline CDR1 SGHVS, CDR2 FNYEAQ. V was trimmed by 5 bases and J by 0 bases, leaving 9 bases between them. CDR3 length equals 14 residues. The CDR3 loop is CASSRFGSTDTQYF. The CDR3 DNA sequence: TGTGCCAGCAGCCGGTTTGGGAGCACAGATACGCAGTATTTT. The entire variable domain, with the rest obtained from reference TRBV7-6 and TRBJ2-3, is as follows: GAGVSQSPRYKVTKRGQDVALRCDPISGHVSLYWYRQALGQGPEFLTYFNYEAQQDKSGLPNDRFSAERPEGSISTLTIQRTEQRDSAMYRCASSRFGSTDTQYFGPGTRLTVL.

This clonotype was seen ten or more times. V is TRBV7-9 and J is TRBJ2-2; D remains ambiguous. Trimming took off 7 bases at V and 4 bases at J, with 7 bases between the two ends. Germline loops: CDR1 SEHNR, CDR2 FQNEAQ (reference sequence). The CDR3 consists of 12 residues. The CDR3 loop reads CASNLFTGELFF. The CDR3 region has the DNA TGTGCCAGCAACCTATTCACCGGGGAGCTGTTTTTT.

In its sample, this clonotype was seen many times. The J gene is TRBJ2-5, the V gene TRBV6-2 or TRBV6-3; D uncertain. The germline V and J ends were trimmed by 5 bases and 3 bases, with 10 bases remaining between them. Germline V gene data show CDR1 as MNHEY and CDR2 as SVGEGT. The CDR3 extends over 13 amino acids. This CDR3 reads CASSQPAEETQYF. CDR3 DNA sequence: TGTGCCAGCAGTCAGCCGGCGGAAGAGACCCAGTACTTC.

This clonotype was observed many times. V gene TRBV12-3 or TRBV12-4 combines with J gene TRBJ1-2; D unresolved. The CDR3 has 14 residues. The V gene lost 7 bases and the J gene lost 0 bases, with 12 bases spanning the gap. The CDR3 is CASTPGLPNYGYTF. The CDR3 DNA sequence: TGTGCCAGCACCCCGGGTCTCCCTAACTATGGCTACACCTTC.

At least ten counts were recorded for this clonotype. J is TRBJ2-7 and V is TRBV7-9; weak D call: TRBD2 (5 bases). The CDR3 extends over 14 amino acids. The germline V and J ends were trimmed by 1 base and 3 bases, with 10 bases remaining between them. Germline V lookup: CDR1 SEHNR, CDR2 FQNEAQ (reference sequence). The DNA for the CDR3 is TGTGCCAGCAGCTTAGTGGAGGTGGTCTACGAGCAGTACTTC. Translating gives CASSLVEVVYEQYF.

In this sample, this clonotype turned up many times. The chain carries TRBV6-2 or TRBV6-3 and TRBJ2-5; D is perhaps TRBD2 (6 bases). CDR1 MNHEY and CDR2 SVGEGT come from the germline V gene. The CDR3 runs 19 residues. Trimming took off 2 bases at V and 2 bases at J, with 24 bases between the two ends. The CDR3 bases are TGTGCCAGCAGTTACCCATTCGGGACTCCCTATGATCTGCAAGAGACCCAGTACTTC. Translated, it gives CASSYPFGTPYDLQETQYF.